This passage covers 14 T cell receptor beta chains from one sample sequenced in a study of blood T cell repertoires in COVID-19. Generated by immunoSEQ multiplex PCR, the TCRdb table keeps only in-frame clones and is missing some. The sample consists of approximately 74,000 clones, 70% to 90% of them appearing once. The specimen sequenced was peripheral blood. The receptors here all came from a woman aged 80 or over with active or convalescent COVID-19.

This chain uses TRBV4-1 with TRBJ1-4; 8 bases map to TRBD1. The V segment lost 0 bases and the J segment 7 bases; nucleotides outside the gene matches: 13. This CDR3 is 18 amino acids long. In germline, CDR1 is MGHRA, CDR2 YSYEKL. CDR3 amino acids: CASSQEEFSAGGFEKLFF. The DNA for the CDR3 is TGCGCCAGCAGCCAAGAGGAGTTTTCGGCAGGGGGCTTTGAAAAACTGTTTTTT.

This sequence joins TRBV6-5 and TRBJ2-5; D is possibly TRBD2 (5 bases). The CDR3 is made up of 13 amino acids. Germline CDR1 and CDR2: MNHEY and SVGAGI. V was clipped by 4 bases and J by 1 base, with 7 bases between them. CDR3 in amino acids: CASSLRVQETQYF. The CDR3 DNA follows: TGTGCCAGCAGTTTGAGGGTCCAAGAGACCCAGTACTTC.

This clone appeared a few times. The CDR3 protein is CSVEWVAGGYNEQFF. DNA for the CDR3: TGCAGCGTTGAATGGGTAGCGGGAGGGTACAATGAGCAGTTCTTC. This chain connects TRBV29-1 to TRBJ2-1; 11 nucleotides align to TRBD2. After removal of 2 bases from V and 4 bases from J, the junction contained 4 bases not matched to a gene. Germline CDR1 is SQVTM and CDR2 is ANQGSEA. This CDR3 region has 15 residues.

The rearrangement links TRBV5-1 to TRBJ2-2; D gene unclear. V gave up 4 bases and J gave up 2 bases, with 12 bases separating them. From germline, CDR1 is SGHRS and CDR2 YFSETQ. This CDR3 is built from 15 residues. CDR3 nucleotide sequence: TGCGCCAGCAGCACCCCCTACTCCAACACCGGGGAGCTGTTTTTT. Translation gives CASSTPYSNTGELFF.

By sample fraction, this clone is medium-sized. The chain has TRBV28 and TRBJ1-1, with D possibly matching TRBD1 (6 bases). Between the trimmed V and J ends, which lost 3 bases and 0 bases, there was a span of 14 bases. Germline CDR1 MDHEN, CDR2 SYDVKM. The CDR3 has 16 residues. Written as DNA, the CDR3 is TGTGCCAGCAGTTTCGCCAGGGGCGGACTGAACACTGAAGCTTTCTTT. This sequence encodes CASSFARGGLNTEAFF. Full variable domain (outside the CDR3, taken from reference TRBV28 and TRBJ1-1): DVKVTQSSRYLVKRTGEKVFLECVQDMDHENMFWYRQDPGLGLRLIYFSYDVKMKEKGDIPEGYSVSREKKERFSLILESASTNQTSMYLCASSFARGGLNTEAFFGQGTRLTVV.

The rearrangement links TRBV7-2 to TRBJ2-5, with 7 bases aligning to TRBD1. The CDR3 is 14 residues long. Germline V gene sequence: CDR1 SGHTA, CDR2 FQGNSA. Unmatched junction bases numbered 8, after V lost 4 bases and J lost 6 bases. CDR3 region: CASSSTGWRQTQYF. The CDR3 coding sequence is TGTGCCAGCAGCTCGACAGGGTGGCGTCAGACCCAGTACTTC.

The rearrangement uses TRBV3-1 (or the pseudogene TRBV3-2) and TRBJ2-7; 11 bases fit TRBD2. CDR3 length: 15 amino acids. The germline V gene encodes CDR1 LGHDT and CDR2 YNNKEL (reference sequence). The trim removed 7 bases at V and 3 bases at J, leaving 8 bases unmatched. The CDR3: CASTRKLAGDYEQYF. The CDR3 region has the DNA TGTGCCAGCACCAGAAAACTAGCGGGAGACTACGAGCAGTACTTC.

The chain has TRBV28 and TRBJ2-1; tentative D call: TRBD2 (5 bases). Looked up from germline, CDR1 is MDHEN and CDR2 is SYDVKM. Trimming shortened V by 6 bases and J by 6 bases, and 18 bases separated the two germline ends. The CDR3 loop spans 15 amino acids. In nucleotides, the CDR3 is TGTGCCAGCAGCCTCGGACTCCCGAGGGCCAATGAGCAGTTCTTC. It is translated as CASSLGLPRANEQFF.

Of note for this clone: Additional DNA sequences in this sample encode the identical CDR3. The chain has TRBV5-1 and TRBJ2-5; 12 nucleotides line up with TRBD1. V lost 4 bases to trimming and J lost 0 bases; unmatched junction nucleotides: 4. The CDR3 covers 16 residues. Germline CDR1 and CDR2: SGHRS and YFSETQ. CDR3 DNA sequence: TGCGCCAGCAGCGGGGGGACAGGGGGCTACCAAGAGACCCAGTACTTC. Translated, it gives CASSGGTGGYQETQYF.

The chain uses TRBV5-1 and TRBJ2-3; D perhaps matches TRBD1 (5 bases). The germline V and J ends were trimmed by 1 base and 0 bases, with 15 bases remaining between them. Per the germline V gene, CDR1 is SGHRS and CDR2 is YFSETQ. The CDR3 extends over 17 amino acids. CDR3 in DNA: TGCGCCAGCAGCTTGTTTCGCCAGGGTCCCAGCACAGATACGCAGTATTTT. Translating it yields CASSLFRQGPSTDTQYF.

The chain links TRBV9 to TRBJ2-6; a weak D match, TRBD1 (5 bases). Germline V lookup: CDR1 SGDLS, CDR2 YYNGEE. The CDR3 is 18 residues long. V was shortened by 0 bases and J by 0 bases, with 13 bases between the two germline ends. The CDR3 protein is CASSVGPTASSGANVLTF. For the CDR3, the DNA is TGTGCCAGCAGCGTAGGACCGACAGCCAGCTCTGGGGCCAACGTCCTGACTTTC.

The genes are TRBV7-2 and TRBJ2-1; TRBD1 agrees at 11 bases. The V segment lost 1 base and the J segment 6 bases; nucleotides outside the gene matches: 8. CDR1 SGHTA and CDR2 FQGNSA come from the germline V gene. The CDR3 consists of 17 residues. For the CDR3, the DNA is TGTGCCAGCAGCTTAGAGCAGTGGGGGACAGGGGGCAATGAGCAGTTCTTC. Its translation: CASSLEQWGTGGNEQFF.

In DNA form, the CDR3 reads TGTGCCAGCAGGAAACAGGGGCCACCCCTCCACTTT. It encodes CASRKQGPPLHF. The rearrangement links TRBV6-4 to TRBJ1-6, with 7 bases fitting TRBD1. CDR3 length equals 12 residues. After removal of 6 bases from V and 11 bases from J, the junction contained 4 bases not matched to a gene. Germline V gives CDR1 MRHNA, CDR2 SNTAGT.

The CDR3 reads CASSHPPQKEGRTDTQYF. The CDR3 bases are TGCGCCAGCAGCCACCCCCCCCAAAAGGAGGGCAGGACAGATACGCAGTATTTT. This chain uses TRBV5-1 with TRBJ2-3, with D possibly being TRBD2 (6 bases). Germline CDR1 SGHRS, CDR2 YFSETQ. Trimming cost V 4 bases and J 3 bases, with 24 bases left between them. CDR3 length: 18 residues.